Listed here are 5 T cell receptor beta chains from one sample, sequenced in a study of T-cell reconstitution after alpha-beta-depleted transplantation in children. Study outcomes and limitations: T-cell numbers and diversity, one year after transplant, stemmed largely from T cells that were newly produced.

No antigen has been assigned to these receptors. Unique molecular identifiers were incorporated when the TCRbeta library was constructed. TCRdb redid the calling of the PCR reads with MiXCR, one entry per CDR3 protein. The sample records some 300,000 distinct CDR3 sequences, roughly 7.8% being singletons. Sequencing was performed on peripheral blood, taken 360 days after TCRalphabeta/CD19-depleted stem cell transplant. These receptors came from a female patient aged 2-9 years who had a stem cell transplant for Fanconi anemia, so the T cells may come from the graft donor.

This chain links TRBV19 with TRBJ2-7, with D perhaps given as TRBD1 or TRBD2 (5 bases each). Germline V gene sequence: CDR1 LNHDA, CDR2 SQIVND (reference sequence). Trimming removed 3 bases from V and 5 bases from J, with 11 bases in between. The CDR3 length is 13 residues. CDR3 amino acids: CASSMVRGDEQYF. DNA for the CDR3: TGTGCCAGTAGTATGGTCCGGGGCGACGAGCAGTACTTC.

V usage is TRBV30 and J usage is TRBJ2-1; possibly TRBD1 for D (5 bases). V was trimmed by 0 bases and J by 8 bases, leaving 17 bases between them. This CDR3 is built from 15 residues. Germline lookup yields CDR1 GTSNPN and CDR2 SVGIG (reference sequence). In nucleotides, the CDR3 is TGTGCCTGGAGTGTACGGTTCTGGGGCTCAGATGAGCAGTTCTTC. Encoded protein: CAWSVRFWGSDEQFF.

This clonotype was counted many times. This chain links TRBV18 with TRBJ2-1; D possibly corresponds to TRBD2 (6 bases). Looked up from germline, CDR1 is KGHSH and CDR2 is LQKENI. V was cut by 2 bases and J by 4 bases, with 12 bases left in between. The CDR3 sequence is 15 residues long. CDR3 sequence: CASSPGGARYNEQFF. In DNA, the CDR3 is TGTGCCAGCTCACCAGGCGGGGCCCGGTACAATGAGCAGTTCTTC.

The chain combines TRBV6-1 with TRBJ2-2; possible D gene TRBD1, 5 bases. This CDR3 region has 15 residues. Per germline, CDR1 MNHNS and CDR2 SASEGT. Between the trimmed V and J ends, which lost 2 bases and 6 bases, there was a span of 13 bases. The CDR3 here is CASSETPGRAGELFF. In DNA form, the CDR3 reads TGTGCCAGCAGTGAAACCCCAGGCAGGGCCGGGGAGCTGTTTTTT.

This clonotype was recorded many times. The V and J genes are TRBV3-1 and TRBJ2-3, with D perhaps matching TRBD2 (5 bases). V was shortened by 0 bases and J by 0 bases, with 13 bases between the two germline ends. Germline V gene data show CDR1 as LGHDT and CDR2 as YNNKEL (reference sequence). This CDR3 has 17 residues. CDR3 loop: CASSQDPGGPSTDTQYF. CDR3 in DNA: TGTGCCAGCAGCCAAGATCCTGGCGGGCCGAGCACAGATACGCAGTATTTT.